Below, one T cell receptor beta chain is given with its context. Its cognate antigen is unknown. The PBMCs studied were ones that came from 8 to 10 ml fresh peripheral blood. Researchers amplified the TCR beta CDR3 regions from RNA transcripts. The TCR CDR3 first-round RT-PCR relied on the HTBI primer set. Each CDR3 protein is one row after TCRdb ran MiXCR on the multiplex PCR reads. The sample includes approximately 330,000 distinct CDR3 sequences, about 21% of them seen just once. The data belong to a study of T cells in Graves' hyperthyroidism and ophthalmopathy. The CDR3 is made up of 15 amino acids. V gave up 6 bases and J gave up 3 bases, with 18 bases separating them. Looked up from germline, CDR1 is DFQATT and CDR2 is SNEGSKA (reference sequence). Study-level results: Blood held most thyroid clonotypes expanded above 0.001 frequency.

The rearrangement joins TRBV20-1 to TRBJ2-1, with D perhaps TRBD1 (5 bases). Sample: blood. The TCR was taken from a woman aged 45-65 years with Graves' hyperthyroidism. The DNA of the CDR3 is TGCAGTGCAAAGACCGTAGGGCAGGGCTACAATGAGCAGTTCTTC. This translates into CSAKTVGQGYNEQFF.